A selection of T cell receptor beta chains follows, all from one sample in a study of cytomegalovirus exposure and HLA in healthy donors. Using immunoSEQ multiplex PCR, the repertoire was profiled, and TCRdb retains in-frame clones only, with some absent. The data contain approximately 160,000 clones, about 68% of them singletons. The sequencing sample was made of PBMCs. The receptors stem from a man aged 18 to 30 in good health and CMV-seronegative. CDR3s include the opening cysteine and the closing phenylalanine or tryptophan. The order of the fields is D gene, J gene, V gene, clone size, CDR3 DNA, CDR3 protein. D genes are given only for firm matches. Clone size appears in some rows only: once, few, many, or a class for an expanded clone.

TRBD1 TRBJ2-1 TRBV7-8 few TGTGCCAGCAGCCCAAGGGGGACAGGGGATTATGGGGAGCAGTTCTTC CASSPRGTGDYGEQFF
. TRBJ1-5 TRBV7-8 . TGTGCCAGCAGCTCAGACAGGTTCAGTAGCAATCAGCCCCAGCATTTT CASSSDRFSSNQPQHF
TRBD1 TRBJ1-1 TRBV7-9 . TGTGCCAGCAGCCAGGGGGGGAACACTGAAGCTTTCTTT CASSQGGNTEAFF
. TRBJ2-4 TRBV6-6 . TGTGCCAGCAGTCTGCTACTAGCAGCAGGCAAAAACATTCAGTACTTC CASSLLLAAGKNIQYF
. TRBJ1-2 TRBV6-5 once TGTGCCAGCAGGGTAAAGGGACAAGTCTATGGCTACACCTTC CASRVKGQVYGYTF
TRBD2 TRBJ2-7 TRBV9 . TGTGCCAGCAGCGTAGGGGGAGGGATACTCAACGAGCAGTACTTC CASSVGGGILNEQYF
. TRBJ2-1 TRBV7-2 . TGTGCCAGCAGCCCATTCTTACCCCAGGCCAATGAGCAGTTCTTC CASSPFLPQANEQFF
. TRBJ1-2 TRBV19 . TGTGCCAGTAGTGTCCCAAGGGAGACCTATGGCTACACCTTC CASSVPRETYGYTF
TRBD2 TRBJ2-7 TRBV2 . TGTGCCAGGGGCGGACTAGCGGGGGGCTCCTACGAGCAGTACTTC CARGGLAGGSYEQYF
. TRBJ2-7 TRBV6-9 . TGTGCCAGCAGGGAGCGGTCCTACGAGCAGTACTTC CASRERSYEQYF
. TRBJ2-5 TRBV7-6 . TGTGCCAGCAGCAACAAAGAGACCCAGTACTTC CASSNKETQYF
TRBD2 TRBJ2-4 TRBV6-4 . TGTGCCAGCGGGGGGACTAGCGGGAGAAACATTCAGTACTTC CASGGTSGRNIQYF
TRBD1 TRBJ2-7 TRBV12-5 . TGTGCTAGTGGTTACCCCGGACAGGGGGCGTACGAGCAGTACTTC CASGYPGQGAYEQYF
. TRBJ2-1 TRBV9 . TGTGCCAGCAGCGTAGGGGCAGGGGTATACAATGAGCAGTTCTTC CASSVGAGVYNEQFF
TRBD1 TRBJ1-1 TRBV28 few TGTGCCAGCAGTTTTGGTGACAGGGGGGGGAACACTGAAGCTTTCTTT CASSFGDRGGNTEAFF
. TRBJ1-5 TRBV7-2 . TGTGCCAGCACCATGGGGAGGGAAGGGTGGGGTCAGCCCCAGCATTTT CASTMGREGWGQPQHF
TRBD1 TRBJ1-1 TRBV19 . TGTGCCAGTAGGGACAGGGCCACTGAAGCTTTCTTT CASRDRATEAFF
. TRBJ1-5 TRBV19 few TGTGCCAGCCGAGCGGTCCTCGTCGGCAATCAGCCCCAGCATTTT CASRAVLVGNQPQHF
TRBD2 TRBJ2-3 TRBV5-1 . TGCGCCAGCAGCTCCCCCGTAGGACTAGCGGGAGATACGCAGTATTTT CASSSPVGLAGDTQYF
. TRBJ2-3 TRBV5-6 . TGTGCCAGCAGCTCCCGGGTGGTTGCAGATACGCAGTATTTT CASSSRVVADTQYF
. TRBJ2-5 TRBV7-9 . TGTTCCAGCAGCTTAAGCCTAGCCTTAGGGGAGACCCAGTACTTC CSSSLSLALGETQYF
TRBD2 TRBJ2-7 TRBV7-2 . TGTGCCAGCAGCCCAAGCGGGAACGCGCGCGAGCAGTACTTC CASSPSGNAREQYF
TRBD1 TRBJ2-7 TRBV11-2 . TGTGCCAGCAGCCAACCCCGTTGGACAGGGGTATACGAGCAGTACTTC CASSQPRWTGVYEQYF
. TRBJ2-5 TRBV7-2 few TGTGCCAGCAGCGGCGGTTGGGGCAGCCTAGTGACCCAGTACTTC CASSGGWGSLVTQYF
. TRBJ2-2 TRBV7-9 . TGTGCCAGCAGCTGGGCGGGGACGAACACCGGGGAGCTGTTTTTT CASSWAGTNTGELFF
. TRBJ2-5 TRBV15 . TGTGCCACCAGCAAGCGGCAAGAGACCCAGTACTTC CATSKRQETQYF
. TRBJ2-3 TRBV6-1 few TGTGCCAGCAGTGGGAGTTTCGGCCCGACAGATACGCAGTATTTT CASSGSFGPTDTQYF
TRBD1 TRBJ2-2 TRBV27 few TGTGCCAGCAATGACCCAGGGGGAGAGACCGGGGAGCTGTTTTTT CASNDPGGETGELFF
TRBD2 TRBJ2-7 TRBV9 . TGTGCCAGCAGCGGCAGCATAGCGGGAGATGACGAGCAGTACTTC CASSGSIAGDDEQYF
. TRBJ2-2 TRBV7-2 . TGTGCCAGCAGCTCCACTCCTCGGGGGAGGAGCACCGGGGAGCTGTTTTTT CASSSTPRGRSTGELFF
TRBD2 TRBJ2-1 TRBV9 few TGTGCCAGCAGCGTAGCTAGCGGATACAATGAGCAGTTCTTC CASSVASGYNEQFF
. TRBJ2-2 TRBV6-5 . TGTGCCAGCAGTTACTCTTCCGGGAGCGGAACCGGGGAGCTGTTTTTT CASSYSSGSGTGELFF
TRBD2 TRBJ2-7 TRBV9 . TGTGCCAGCAGCGAAGCGGGACTAGCGGGAGACGAGCAGTACTTC CASSEAGLAGDEQYF
TRBD2 TRBJ2-1 TRBV9 . TGTGCCAGCAGCCTAATAGCGGGATCCTACAATGAGCAGTTCTTC CASSLIAGSYNEQFF
. TRBJ2-7 TRBV29-1 once TGCAGCGCCCATCTACCCGAGGGTGATCACGAGCAGTACTTC CSAHLPEGDHEQYF
. TRBJ2-1 TRBV20-1 . TGCAGTGCTAGAGATCCCCAGGAGCAGTTCTTC CSARDPQEQFF
. TRBJ1-1 TRBV7-9 . TGTTCCGCCGGTTATGGGAACACTGAAGCTTTCTTT CSAGYGNTEAFF